This record concerns one T cell receptor beta chain sequence. The CDR3 extends over 12 amino acids. V lost 6 bases and J lost 11; bases outside the gene matches: 5. Germline V gene sequence: CDR1 SNHLY, CDR2 FYNNEI. TCRdb keeps only in-frame clones here, not all; method: immunoSEQ multiplex PCR. The table records 75,000 to 95,000 clones, roughly 80% of them present only once. This sample was taken from a study of memory CD4+ T cells and cytomegalovirus serostatus. Single viable CD3+CD4+CD8-CD45RO+ cells were sorted as the memory CD4+ T cells. V gene TRBV2 combines with J gene TRBJ1-4, with 8 bases lining up with TRBD1. The TCR sequence derives from an adult in good health and CMV-seronegative. The sample comprised memory CD4+ T cells from blood. CDR3 loop: CASRAGGLKLFF. CDR3 nucleotide sequence: TGTGCCAGCAGGGCAGGGGGCTTGAAACTGTTTTTT. The full variable domain, completed using reference TRBV2 and TRBJ1-4, is EPEVTQTPSHQVTQMGQEVILRCVPISNHLYFYWYRQILGQKVEFLVSFYNNEISEKSEIFDDQFSVERPDGSNFTLKIRSTKLEDSAMYFCASRAGGLKLFFGSGTQLSVL.